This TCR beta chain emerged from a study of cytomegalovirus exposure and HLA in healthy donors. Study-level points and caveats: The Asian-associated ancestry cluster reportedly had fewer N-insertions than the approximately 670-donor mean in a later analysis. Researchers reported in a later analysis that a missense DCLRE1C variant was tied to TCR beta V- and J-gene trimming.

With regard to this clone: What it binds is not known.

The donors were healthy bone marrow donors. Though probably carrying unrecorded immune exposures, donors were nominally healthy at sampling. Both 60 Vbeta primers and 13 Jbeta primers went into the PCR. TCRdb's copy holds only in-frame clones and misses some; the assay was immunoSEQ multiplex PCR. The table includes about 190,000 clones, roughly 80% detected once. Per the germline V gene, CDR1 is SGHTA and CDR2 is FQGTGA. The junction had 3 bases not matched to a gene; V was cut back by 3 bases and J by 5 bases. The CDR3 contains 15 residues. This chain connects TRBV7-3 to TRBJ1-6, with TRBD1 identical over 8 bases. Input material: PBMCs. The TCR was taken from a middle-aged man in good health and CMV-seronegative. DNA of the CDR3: TGTGCCAGCAGCTTGCAGGGGGCAGATAATTCACCCCTCCACTTT. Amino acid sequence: CASSLQGADNSPLHF.